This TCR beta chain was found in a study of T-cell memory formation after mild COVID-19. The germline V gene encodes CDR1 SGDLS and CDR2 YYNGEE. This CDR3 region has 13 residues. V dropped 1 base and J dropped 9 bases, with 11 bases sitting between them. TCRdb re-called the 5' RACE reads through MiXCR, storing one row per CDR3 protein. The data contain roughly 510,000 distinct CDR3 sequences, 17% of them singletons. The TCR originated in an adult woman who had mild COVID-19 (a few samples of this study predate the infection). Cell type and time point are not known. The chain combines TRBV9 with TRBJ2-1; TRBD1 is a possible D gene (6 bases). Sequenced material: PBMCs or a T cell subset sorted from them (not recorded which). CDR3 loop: CASSVNVGGEQFF. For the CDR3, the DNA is TGTGCCAGCAGCGTAAATGTAGGGGGTGAGCAGTTCTTC.